The present T cell receptor (beta chain) was sequenced within a study of blood T cell repertoires in COVID-19. The wider study: COVID-19 samples, acute and convalescent, were from the United States, Italy and Spain. The analysed material was cDNA or gDNA that came from T cells, B-cell-depleted T cells, or PBMCs.

Original handling: Reference gene primer amplification gave nucleated cell count estimates. Clones were sequenced by immunoSEQ multiplex PCR, and TCRdb holds only the in-frame ones, with some missing. V, J and clone size were drawn from that table, and D and trimming were deduced from the DNA. The sample lists roughly 200,000 clones; more than 75% were seen once. CDR1 is SGHDT and CDR2 is YYEEEE in the germline V gene. Germline trimming cut 5 bases from V and 6 bases from J; bases unmatched to any gene: 10. This CDR3 is built from 15 residues. V and J are TRBV5-6 and TRBJ1-2; 10 bases map to TRBD1. Sequenced sample: peripheral blood. The TCR was taken from a woman between 50 and 59 years old with active or convalescent COVID-19. CDR3: CASSLRRDRGHGYTF. The CDR3 DNA is TGTGCCAGCAGTTTGCGCCGGGACAGGGGCCATGGCTACACCTTC.